A selection of T cell receptor beta chains follows, all from one sample in a study of shared clonotypes between healthy human individuals. Only in-frame clones appear in the TCRdb table, and some are missing; sequencing was by immunoSEQ multiplex PCR. The data contain roughly 480,000 clones, less than 80% of them singletons. The material sequenced was PBMCs. These receptors came from a woman aged 40 to 50 in good health. Some clones in this sample may be carry-over from other donors' samples. Both conserved end residues are part of each CDR3. A D gene is named only where the DNA matches it firmly. Not all rows give a size; the values are once, few, many and, for expanded clones, a class.

CDR3 protein,CDR3 DNA,V gene,D gene,J gene,clone size
CASSEGAANEKLFF,TGTGCCAGCAGTGAGGGGGCAGCTAATGAAAAACTGTTTTTT,TRBV6-1,-,TRBJ1-4,once
CASSTAIRSGELFF,TGTGCCAGCAGCACCGCCATACGTTCCGGGGAGCTGTTTTTT,TRBV5-6,-,TRBJ2-2,-
CASGRAYGYTF,TGTGCCAGCGGCAGGGCCTATGGCTACACCTTC,TRBV7-3,-,TRBJ1-2,-
CAWSSDRGLGLQHF,TGTGCCTGGAGTAGTGACAGGGGATTGGGGCTCCAGCATTTT,TRBV30,TRBD1,TRBJ1-5,-
CASSAGGTSGRAEGEQYF,TGTGCCAGCAGCGCAGGGGGGACTAGCGGGAGGGCCGAGGGAGAGCAGTACTTC,TRBV12-1,-,TRBJ2-7,-
CASRGGLASDTQYF,TGTGCCAGCAGGGGCGGACTAGCGTCAGATACGCAGTATTTT,TRBV14,TRBD2,TRBJ2-3,once
CASSLDPARAENTIYF,TGTGCCAGCAGCTTGGACCCAGCCCGGGCTGAAAACACCATATATTTT,TRBV5-4,-,TRBJ1-3,-
CASSSELAGLNEQFF,TGTGCCAGCTCATCCGAACTAGCGGGATTGAATGAGCAGTTCTTC,TRBV18,TRBD2,TRBJ2-1,-
CASSYSTARTDTQYF,TGTGCCAGCAGTTACTCGACTGCGAGAACAGATACGCAGTATTTT,TRBV6-5,-,TRBJ2-3,-
CATSRGTSGRSGEQYF,TGTGCCACCAGCAGGGGGACTAGCGGGAGGAGTGGCGAGCAGTACTTC,TRBV15,TRBD2,TRBJ2-7,-
CASSDLAATPQFF,TGTGCCAGCAGTGACCTAGCGGCGACTCCGCAGTTCTTC,TRBV6-1,TRBD2,TRBJ2-1,once
CASSRSGQPNYGYTF,TGTGCCAGCAGTCGATCGGGACAGCCTAACTATGGCTACACCTTC,TRBV2,TRBD1,TRBJ1-2,few
CAAVAEGSGSSYNEQFF,TGTGCCGCGGTGGCGGAGGGCAGCGGAAGCTCCTACAATGAGCAGTTCTTC,TRBV2,-,TRBJ2-1,-
CASSQDYHLPTGEQYF,TGCGCCAGCAGCCAAGATTATCACCTACCAACGGGCGAGCAGTACTTC,TRBV4-1,-,TRBJ2-7,few
CASRRTGNSNQPQHF,TGTGCCAGTAGAAGGACAGGGAATTCCAATCAGCCCCAGCATTTT,TRBV19,TRBD1,TRBJ1-5,many
CASSPPGQNSGNTIYF,TGTGCCAGCAGCCCCCCGGGACAGAACTCTGGAAACACCATATATTTT,TRBV9,TRBD1,TRBJ1-3,-
CASSWRNQPQHF,TGTGCCAGCAGCTGGCGCAATCAGCCCCAGCATTTT,TRBV28,-,TRBJ1-5,-
CASSLVREGTQYF,TGTGCCAGCAGCTTAGTTAGGGAGGGGACCCAGTACTTC,TRBV7-6,TRBD2,TRBJ2-5,once
CASSITGASGELFF,TGTGCCAGTAGTATAACAGGAGCCTCCGGGGAGCTGTTTTTT,TRBV19,-,TRBJ2-2,-
CASSPLGSGGTYEQYF,TGTGCCAGTAGTCCGCTGGGAAGCGGAGGAACCTACGAGCAGTACTTC,TRBV19,-,TRBJ2-7,-
CASSPHWQPQHF,TGTGCCAGCAGCCCCCATTGGCAGCCCCAGCATTTT,TRBV4-2,-,TRBJ1-5,few
CASSYPCGSGTHEQYF,TGTGCCAGCAGTTACCCATGCGGCAGCGGGACCCACGAGCAGTACTTC,TRBV27,TRBD2,TRBJ2-7,-
CAWSNYNEQFF,TGTGCCTGGAGCAACTACAATGAGCAGTTCTTC,TRBV30,-,TRBJ2-1,-
CASSLTSGNNEQFF,TGTGCCAGCAGCTTGACTAGCGGAAACAATGAGCAGTTCTTC,TRBV7-3,TRBD2,TRBJ2-1,-
CASSLAGSYEQYF,TGTGCCAGCAGCTTAGCTGGATCCTACGAGCAGTACTTC,TRBV7-6,-,TRBJ2-7,-
CASSQGGLAGHSYNEQFF,TGCGCCAGCAGCCAGGGAGGACTAGCGGGCCACTCCTACAATGAGCAGTTCTTC,TRBV4-1,TRBD2,TRBJ2-1,few
CASSPQQVLSYEQYF,TGTGCCAGCAGTCCCCAACAGGTCCTCTCCTACGAGCAGTACTTC,TRBV6-1,-,TRBJ2-7,-
CAISVPGQGASYEQYF,TGTGCCATCAGTGTCCCGGGACAGGGGGCATCCTACGAGCAGTACTTC,TRBV10-3,TRBD1,TRBJ2-7,-
CASSPTAQGELFF,TGTGCCAGCTCCCCCACGGCACAGGGCGAGCTGTTTTTT,TRBV18,-,TRBJ2-2,-
CASSLQQRGNFYEQYF,TGTGCCAGCAGTTTACAACAGCGGGGTAATTTTTACGAGCAGTACTTC,TRBV27,TRBD2,TRBJ2-7,few
CASASPGTETQYF,TGTGCTAGTGCCTCTCCGGGGACCGAGACCCAGTACTTC,TRBV12-5,-,TRBJ2-5,-
CASSDPDLAGVYEQYF,TGTGCCAGCAGTGATCCCGATTTAGCGGGAGTCTACGAGCAGTACTTC,TRBV11-1,TRBD2,TRBJ2-7,-
CASSIPGLAGGWDKNIQYF,TGTGCCAGCAGTATACCGGGACTAGCGGGAGGATGGGACAAAAACATTCAGTACTTC,TRBV27,TRBD2,TRBJ2-4,-
CASSLSQGPTYEQYF,TGTGCCAGCAGTTTATCTCAGGGGCCCACCTACGAGCAGTACTTC,TRBV28,-,TRBJ2-7,-
CASKGTFQPQHF,TGTGCCAGCAAGGGTACGTTTCAGCCCCAGCATTTT,TRBV2,-,TRBJ1-5,few
CASSAGYGGGEKLFF,TGTGCCAGCAGCGCGGGCTATGGGGGAGGTGAAAAACTGTTTTTT,TRBV9,-,TRBJ1-4,-
CASSLVGGTNTGELFF,TGCGCCAGCAGCTTGGTAGGCGGGACGAACACCGGGGAGCTGTTTTTT,TRBV5-1,-,TRBJ2-2,few
CASSQETGPGANVLTF,TGCGCCAGCAGCCAAGAGACAGGTCCTGGGGCCAACGTCCTGACTTTC,TRBV4-3,-,TRBJ2-6,-
CASSRAGSYTGELFF,TGTGCCAGCAGCCGCGCCGGGTCCTACACCGGGGAGCTGTTTTTT,TRBV11-2,-,TRBJ2-2,-
CASSTSGRRILSSYNEQFF,TGTGCCAGCAGCACTAGCGGCCGCCGGATCCTAAGCTCCTACAATGAGCAGTTCTTC,TRBV28,TRBD2,TRBJ2-1,-
CASSVTGGDQPQHF,TGTGCCAGCAGCGTAACCGGCGGAGATCAGCCCCAGCATTTT,TRBV5-6,-,TRBJ1-5,-
CASSAHEQPQHF,TGTGCCAGCAGTGCGCATGAGCAGCCCCAGCATTTT,TRBV2,-,TRBJ1-5,few
CASSFPHPGQGGPQPQHF,TGTGCCAGCAGTTTTCCACACCCTGGACAGGGAGGCCCCCAGCCCCAGCATTTT,TRBV28,TRBD1,TRBJ1-5,-
CASSQEGGRDTGELFF,TGTGCCAGCAGCCAAGAGGGAGGGAGGGACACCGGGGAGCTGTTTTTT,TRBV4-2,TRBD2,TRBJ2-2,-
CASSSVAAVQYF,TGTGCCAGTAGTAGTGTGGCGGCCGTGCAGTACTTC,TRBV19,-,TRBJ2-7,-
CATSRDLDRPYSNQPQHF,TGTGCCACCAGCAGAGATCTGGACAGGCCATATAGCAATCAGCCCCAGCATTTT,TRBV15,TRBD1,TRBJ1-5,-
CASSYLITDTQYF,TGTGCCAGCAGCTATCTCATCACAGATACGCAGTATTTT,TRBV9,-,TRBJ2-3,-
CAWNLKGAHGYGYTF,TGTGCCTGGAATTTAAAGGGGGCGCATGGCTATGGCTACACCTTC,TRBV30,TRBD1,TRBJ1-2,-
CASSRSGGADYGYTF,TGTGCCAGCTCACGCAGCGGGGGGGCAGACTATGGCTACACCTTC,TRBV18,-,TRBJ1-2,-
CAWTDRATGELFF,TGTGCCTGGACGGACAGGGCCACCGGGGAGCTGTTTTTT,TRBV30,TRBD1,TRBJ2-2,-
CASSLRGQGAGGYTF,TGTGCCAGCAGCTTAAGGGGACAGGGGGCGGGTGGCTACACCTTC,TRBV13,TRBD1,TRBJ1-2,-
CASSLDGTGNEKLFF,TGTGCCAGCAGCCTAGACGGGACGGGCAATGAAAAACTGTTTTTT,TRBV6-1,-,TRBJ1-4,-
CVRSLPASANEQYF,TGTGTCAGAAGCTTGCCGGCCAGCGCCAACGAGCAGTACTTC,TRBV7-5,-,TRBJ2-7,-
CASSEQSSLYSYEQYF,TGTGCCAGCAGTGAACAATCTAGCCTATACTCCTACGAGCAGTACTTC,TRBV6-1,-,TRBJ2-7,-
CASSPGMAQSGTDTQYF,TGTGCCAGCAGTCCAGGAATGGCGCAGTCGGGAACAGATACGCAGTATTTT,TRBV27,-,TRBJ2-3,once
CASIRTSGKSGELFF,TGTGCCAGTATCCGGACTAGCGGGAAATCCGGGGAGCTGTTTTTT,TRBV19,TRBD2,TRBJ2-2,-